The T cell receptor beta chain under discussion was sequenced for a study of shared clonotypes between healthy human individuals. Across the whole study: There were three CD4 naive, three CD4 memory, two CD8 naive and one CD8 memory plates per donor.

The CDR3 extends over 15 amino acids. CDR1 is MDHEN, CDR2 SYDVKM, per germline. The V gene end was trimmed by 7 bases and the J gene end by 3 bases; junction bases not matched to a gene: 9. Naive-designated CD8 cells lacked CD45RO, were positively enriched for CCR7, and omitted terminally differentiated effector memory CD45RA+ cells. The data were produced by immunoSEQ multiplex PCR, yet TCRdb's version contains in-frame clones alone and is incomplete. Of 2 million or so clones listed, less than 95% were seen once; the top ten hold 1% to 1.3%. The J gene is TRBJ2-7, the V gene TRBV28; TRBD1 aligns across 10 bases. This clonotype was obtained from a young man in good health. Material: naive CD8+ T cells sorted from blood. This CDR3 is CASIHVRDRGYEQYF. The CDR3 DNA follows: TGTGCCAGCATCCACGTCCGGGACAGGGGCTACGAGCAGTACTTC.